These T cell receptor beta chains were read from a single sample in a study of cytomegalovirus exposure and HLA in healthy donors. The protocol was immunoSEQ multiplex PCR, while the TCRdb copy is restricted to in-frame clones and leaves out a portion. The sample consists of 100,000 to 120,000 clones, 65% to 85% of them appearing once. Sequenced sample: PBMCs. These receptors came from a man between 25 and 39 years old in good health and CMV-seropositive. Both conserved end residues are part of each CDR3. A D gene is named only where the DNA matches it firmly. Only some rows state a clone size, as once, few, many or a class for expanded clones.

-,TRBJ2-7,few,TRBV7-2,TGTGCCAGCAGCCAGAGGGGGGGCCGGTTTCTCGAGCAGTACTTC,CASSQRGGRFLEQYF
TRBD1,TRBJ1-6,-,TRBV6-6,TGTGCCAGCAGTCGGACAGGGGGCTCCTATAATTCACCCCTCCACTTT,CASSRTGGSYNSPLHF
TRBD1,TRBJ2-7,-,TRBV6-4,TGTGCCAGCAGTCCAGGACAGGGGGAGACCTACGAGCAGTACTTC,CASSPGQGETYEQYF
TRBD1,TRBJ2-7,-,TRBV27,TGTGCCAGCAGTTTGGGTGCCGGGACAGGCTACGAGCAGTACTTC,CASSLGAGTGYEQYF
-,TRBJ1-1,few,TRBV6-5,TGTGCCAGCAGTAATACTGTCGAAGCTTTCTTT,CASSNTVEAFF
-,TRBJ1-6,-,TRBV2,TGTGCCGGCTTCGGGGGTCCCCGGAATTCACCCCTCCACTTT,CAGFGGPRNSPLHF
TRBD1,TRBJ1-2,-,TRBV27,TGTGCCAGCAGCCACATGCCCGGGACAGGTCCTAACTATGGCTACACCTTC,CASSHMPGTGPNYGYTF
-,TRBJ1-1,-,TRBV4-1,TGCGCCAGCAGCCCTTATTACGGGACACAGAACACTGAAGCTTTCTTT,CASSPYYGTQNTEAFF
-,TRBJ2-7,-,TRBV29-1,TGCAGCGTTGAAAACGGGGACCCAGGGGCCTACGAGCAGTACTTC,CSVENGDPGAYEQYF
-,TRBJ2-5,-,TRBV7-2,TGTGCCAGCAGCTTAGGATGGACAGCCCCGCAAGAGACCCAGTACTTC,CASSLGWTAPQETQYF
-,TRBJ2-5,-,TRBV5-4,TGTGCCAGCAGCTTGGCAGGTAGCGGTTGGGGAGAGACCCAGTACTTC,CASSLAGSGWGETQYF
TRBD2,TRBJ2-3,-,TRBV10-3,TGTGCCATCAGAAGTAGCGGGGGGGACACAGATACGCAGTATTTT,CAIRSSGGDTDTQYF
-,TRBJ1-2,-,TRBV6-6,TGTGCCAGCACCTCGGAGGGAGGGAACTATGGCTACACCTTC,CASTSEGGNYGYTF
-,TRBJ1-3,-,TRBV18,TGTGCCAGCTCACCCGTTCAGGCTCCCTCTGGAAACACCATATATTTT,CASSPVQAPSGNTIYF
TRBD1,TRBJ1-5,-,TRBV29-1,TGCAGCGTAGGACAGGGGGCGGGTCAGCCCCAGCATTTT,CSVGQGAGQPQHF
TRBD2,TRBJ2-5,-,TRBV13,TGTGCCAGCAGCTCCGGGACTAGCGGGGGCCCGGCGGAGACCCAGTACTTC,CASSSGTSGGPAETQYF
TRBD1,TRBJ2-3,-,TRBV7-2,TGTGCCAGCAGCTTAGGTCGTTCCACAGGGGGAACCACAGATACGCAGTATTTT,CASSLGRSTGGTTDTQYF
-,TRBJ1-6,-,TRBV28,TGTGCCAGCAGTTTAGAGGGCTTTGGTTCACCCCTCCACTTT,CASSLEGFGSPLHF
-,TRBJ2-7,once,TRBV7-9,TGTGCCAGCAGCTCTACGGGACTCAGCTCCTACGAGCAGTACTTC,CASSSTGLSSYEQYF
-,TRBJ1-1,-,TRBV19,TGTGCCAGTAGTCCACCACGGTATGAAGCTTTCTTT,CASSPPRYEAFF